This TCR beta chain was captured in a study of patients and donors after allogeneic stem cell transplantation. This clonotype came up a few times. Losses at the gene ends were 6 bases for V and 4 bases for J; bases not matched to a gene: 12. CDR3 size: 16 residues. Germline values: CDR1 KGHSH, CDR2 LQKENI. From the RT-PCR reads, TCRdb called clonotypes with MiXCR, one entry per CDR3 protein. The sample shows tens of thousands of distinct CDR3 sequences, 13% of them seen only once. The sequence came from a human donor who was either an allogeneic HSCT recipient or a stem cell or donor lymphocyte infusion donor (not recorded which). It is not recorded whose cells these are; they may come from a transplant donor. The chain couples TRBV18 to TRBJ1-1; 9 positions match TRBD1. The source material was blood, either unsorted or a sorted T cell fraction (not recorded which). The CDR3 here is CASSRLQGARSTEAFF. CDR3 nucleotides: TGTGCCAGCTCGCGCTTACAGGGGGCGAGGAGCACTGAAGCTTTCTTT.